These T cell receptor beta chains were read from a single sample in a study of blood T cell repertoires in COVID-19. TCRdb's table, derived via immunoSEQ multiplex PCR, lists solely in-frame clones and lacks some. Of 65,000 to 75,000 clones listed, about 81% were seen once; the top ten hold around a sixth. The sample comprised peripheral blood. The receptors here all came from a man older than 75 with acute or convalescent COVID-19. Each CDR3 is given with its conserved first and last residue. The D gene is left open where the match is weak. Where a row states a size, it is once, few, many or the class of an expanded clone; other rows omit it.

TRBV19	NA	TRBJ2-2	once	TGTGCCAGTCAGCGGGCCGGGGAGCTGTTTTTT	CASQRAGELFF
TRBV6-6	TRBD2	TRBJ2-5	NA	TGTGCCAGCACCGGACTAGCGGGGCAAGAGACCCAGTACTTC	CASTGLAGQETQYF
TRBV6-2/TRBV6-3	NA	TRBJ2-1	NA	TGTGCCAGCAACCCCAGTGGAGGAAGGGATGAGCAGTTCTTC	CASNPSGGRDEQFF
TRBV25-1	TRBD2	TRBJ2-7	NA	TGTGCCAGCAGCCAAGGACTAGCGGGCCAACTCTACGAGCAGTACTTC	CASSQGLAGQLYEQYF
TRBV7-2	TRBD2	TRBJ2-1	NA	TGTGCCAGCAGCTCGACTAGCGGGAGCCTAAATGAGCAGTTCTTC	CASSSTSGSLNEQFF
TRBV4-2	TRBD2	TRBJ2-1	NA	TGTGCCAGCAGCCAAGAAATGGGACTAGCGGGTGTCTTC	CASSQEMGLAGVF
TRBV7-8	TRBD1	TRBJ1-5	NA	TGTGCCAGCAGCACCGGGACAGGGCTCTATCAGCCCCAGCATTTT	CASSTGTGLYQPQHF
TRBV11-2	TRBD2	TRBJ2-1	NA	TGTGCCAGCAGCTTTGGACTAGCGGGCGTCAATGAGCAGTTCTTC	CASSFGLAGVNEQFF
TRBV21-1	NA	TRBJ2-1	NA	TGTGCCAGCAGCCTAGCGGGAGGGTTTTACAATGAGCAGTTCTTC	CASSLAGGFYNEQFF
TRBV10-3	NA	TRBJ1-2	NA	TGTGCCATCGGAGACGGGGTAAACTATGGCTACACCTTC	CAIGDGVNYGYTF
TRBV19	NA	TRBJ1-2	once	TGTGCCAGTAGTCCTACTCAAGATGCTCGTCGCTACACCTTC	CASSPTQDARRYTF
TRBV18	NA	TRBJ1-2	NA	TGTGCCAGCTCACCGGAGGGCTACTATGGCTACACCTTC	CASSPEGYYGYTF
TRBV27	NA	TRBJ2-2	once	TGTGCCAGCAGTTTATTGTCTGGGCAGGGGACCGGGGAGCTGTTTTTT	CASSLLSGQGTGELFF
TRBV6-1	NA	TRBJ2-5	few	TGTGCCAGCAGTGAAGGAGGCACGCCACGAGAGACCCAGTACTTC	CASSEGGTPRETQYF
TRBV20-1	TRBD1	TRBJ2-6	NA	TGCAGTGCTAGTGCCGGACAGGGAGGCTCTGGGGCCAACGTCCTGACTTTC	CSASAGQGGSGANVLTF
TRBV30	TRBD1	TRBJ2-1	NA	TGTGCCTGGAGCTGGGCCAGGACAGGGACCTACAATGAGCAGTTCTTC	CAWSWARTGTYNEQFF
TRBV18	NA	TRBJ1-2	NA	TGTGCCAGCTCACCAAGGAGGGGATCTGGCTACACCTTC	CASSPRRGSGYTF
TRBV7-9	TRBD1	TRBJ2-5	NA	TGTGCCAGCAGGCACAGGGGGCCCCAAGAGACCCAGTACTTC	CASRHRGPQETQYF
TRBV2	NA	TRBJ2-7	few	TGTGCCAGCAAATTATCGGACAAAGCCTACGAGCAGTACTTC	CASKLSDKAYEQYF
TRBV3-1/TRBV3-2	NA	TRBJ1-2	NA	TGTGCCAGCAGCCTCACCCCGGCTAACTATGGCTACACCTTC	CASSLTPANYGYTF
TRBV5-1	TRBD1	TRBJ1-3	few	TGCGCCAGCAGCTTTACAGGGGCTGGTGGTGGAAACACCATATATTTT	CASSFTGAGGGNTIYF
TRBV10-3	NA	TRBJ2-2	NA	TGTGCCATCAGTGAGTCTCGAGGGAGCGGGGAGCTGTTTTTT	CAISESRGSGELFF
TRBV2	TRBD2	TRBJ2-7	NA	TGTGCCAGCAGTATAGAGGGAGGGCCTAGGGCCTACGAGCAGTACTTC	CASSIEGGPRAYEQYF
TRBV5-6	TRBD2	TRBJ2-1	NA	TGTGCCAGCAGCTTCGCGGGAGCTTACAATGAGCAGTTCTTC	CASSFAGAYNEQFF
TRBV10-2	TRBD2	TRBJ2-7	NA	TGCGCCAGCACGAATGGGGCTAGCGGGGTGTACGAGCAGTACTTC	CASTNGASGVYEQYF
TRBV9	NA	TRBJ2-3	NA	TGTGCCAGCAGCGTCGTGGCGGGGGCGGGAGATACGCAGTATTTT	CASSVVAGAGDTQYF
TRBV7-2	NA	TRBJ2-1	NA	TGTGCCAGCAGTCCCTTGGGGGGCTCCTACAATGAGCAGTTCTTC	CASSPLGGSYNEQFF
TRBV4-1	NA	TRBJ1-6	NA	TGCGCCAGCAGCCTCATAGGCGGACTTTATAATTCACCCCTCCACTTT	CASSLIGGLYNSPLHF
TRBV4-3	NA	TRBJ2-7	few	TGCGCCAGCAGCCAGAGCAGGGGTCGGGGCACCTACGAGCAGTACTTC	CASSQSRGRGTYEQYF
TRBV3-1/TRBV3-2	TRBD2	TRBJ2-3	NA	TGTGCCAGCAGTCATCGCGGGAGTCTGGCAGATACGCAGTATTTT	CASSHRGSLADTQYF
TRBV7-2	NA	TRBJ2-7	NA	TGTGCCAGCAGCTTAGTGAGGTCCTACGAGCAGTACTTC	CASSLVRSYEQYF
TRBV19	NA	TRBJ1-2	NA	TGTGCCAGTAGTAGGTCCGGCTATGGCTACACCTTC	CASSRSGYGYTF
TRBV4-3	NA	TRBJ1-1	few	TGCGCCAGCAGCCAAGACCCCGGACAGTACACTGAAGCTTTCTTT	CASSQDPGQYTEAFF
TRBV10-3	TRBD2	TRBJ2-7	NA	TGTGCCATCAGTGACGCTAGCGGGAGCTACGAGCAGTACTTC	CAISDASGSYEQYF
TRBV7-9	NA	TRBJ2-7	NA	TGTGCCAGCAGCTTAGGGACAGCGGACTACGAGCAGTACTTC	CASSLGTADYEQYF
TRBV6-5	TRBD1	TRBJ1-6	NA	TGTGCCAGCAGTCGGCCCGACAGGGCTAATTCACCCCTCCACTTT	CASSRPDRANSPLHF
TRBV19	TRBD2	TRBJ2-1	NA	TGTGCCAGTAGTATAGCCCCCCCTCCGGGGGGTGAGCAGTTCTTC	CASSIAPPPGGEQFF
TRBV9	TRBD1	TRBJ1-1	NA	TGTGCCAGCAGCAGACGACAGGGACCGATGAACACTGAAGCTTTCTTT	CASSRRQGPMNTEAFF
TRBV6-5	TRBD2	TRBJ2-3	NA	TGTGCCAGCAGCCTAGCGGGGGGAGGGACAGATACGCAGTATTTT	CASSLAGGGTDTQYF
TRBV19	TRBD1	TRBJ1-2	NA	TGTGCCAGTAGTGTCGGACAGGGGGATGGCTACACCTTC	CASSVGQGDGYTF
TRBV5-6	NA	TRBJ1-5	NA	TGTGCCAGCAGCTTGGCCGCAGGTTTCGGCAATCAGCCCCAGCATTTT	CASSLAAGFGNQPQHF
TRBV5-4	TRBD1	TRBJ1-1	NA	TGTGCCAGCAGCCTAGACAGGGACACTGAAGCTTTCTTT	CASSLDRDTEAFF
TRBV6-5	TRBD2	TRBJ2-7	NA	TGTGCCAGCAGCGAGAGCGGGACCTACGAGCAGTACTTC	CASSESGTYEQYF
TRBV7-9	NA	TRBJ2-3	NA	TGTGCCAGCAGCTTAGAAAGGGCTAGCAGCACAGATACGCAGTATTTT	CASSLERASSTDTQYF
TRBV18	TRBD2	TRBJ2-3	NA	TGTGCCAGCTCACACTCTGTCGGGGGGACAGATACGCAGTATTTT	CASSHSVGGTDTQYF
TRBV11-2	NA	TRBJ2-5	NA	TGTGCCTCGCAGGTCGCGACGGAACAAGAGACCCAGTACTTC	CASQVATEQETQYF
TRBV7-8	NA	TRBJ1-5	NA	TGTGCCAGCAGCTTACTCCAGGTTGGGCAGCCCCAGCATTTT	CASSLLQVGQPQHF
TRBV9	TRBD2	TRBJ2-2	once	TGTGCCAGCAGCGTTAGCGGGGGGGCGAACACCGGGGAGCTGTTTTTT	CASSVSGGANTGELFF
TRBV27	NA	TRBJ2-7	NA	TGTGCCAGCAGTTTGGGGGCCCCCTACGAGCAGTACTTC	CASSLGAPYEQYF
TRBV19	NA	TRBJ2-5	NA	TGTGCCAGTAGTATCCCCGGCGGAGAGACCCAGTACTTC	CASSIPGGETQYF
TRBV4-1	TRBD1	TRBJ1-1	NA	TGCGCCAGCAGCCAGGAGACAGGGAAGAGCCCCGTGAACACTGAAGCTTTCTTT	CASSQETGKSPVNTEAFF
TRBV6-5	NA	TRBJ2-1	NA	TGTGCCAGCAGTCGGAGCGGGTGGGGGTACAATGAGCAGTTCTTC	CASSRSGWGYNEQFF
TRBV5-1	NA	TRBJ2-7	NA	TGCGCCAGCAGCTCGGACAGCGTCTCCTACGAGCAGTACTTC	CASSSDSVSYEQYF
TRBV19	TRBD2	TRBJ2-5	few	TGTGCCAGTTCGGTGGGACTAGTAGAAGAGACCCAGTACTTC	CASSVGLVEETQYF